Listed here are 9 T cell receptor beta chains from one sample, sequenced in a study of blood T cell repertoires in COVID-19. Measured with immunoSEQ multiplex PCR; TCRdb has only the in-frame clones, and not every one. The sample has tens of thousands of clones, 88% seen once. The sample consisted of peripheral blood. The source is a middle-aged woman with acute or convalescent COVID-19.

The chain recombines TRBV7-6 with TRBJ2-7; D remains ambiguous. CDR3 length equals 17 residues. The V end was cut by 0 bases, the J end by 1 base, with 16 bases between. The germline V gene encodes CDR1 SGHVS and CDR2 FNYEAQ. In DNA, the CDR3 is TGTGCCAGCAGCTTAGCGGTTTCGGTGTCGTCTTCCTACGAGCAGTACTTC. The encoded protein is CASSLAVSVSSSYEQYF.

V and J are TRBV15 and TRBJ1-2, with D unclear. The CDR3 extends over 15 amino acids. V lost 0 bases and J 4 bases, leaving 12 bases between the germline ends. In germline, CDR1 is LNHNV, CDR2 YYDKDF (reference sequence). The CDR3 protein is CATSRDAGGRYGYTF. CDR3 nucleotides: TGTGCCACCAGCAGAGATGCAGGAGGACGCTATGGCTACACCTTC.

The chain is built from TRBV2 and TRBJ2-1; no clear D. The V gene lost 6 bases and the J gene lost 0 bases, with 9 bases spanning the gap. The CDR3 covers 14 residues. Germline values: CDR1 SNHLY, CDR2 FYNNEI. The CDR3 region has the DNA TGTGCCAGCAGGGTCTTGAGCTCCTACAATGAGCAGTTCTTC. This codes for CASRVLSSYNEQFF.

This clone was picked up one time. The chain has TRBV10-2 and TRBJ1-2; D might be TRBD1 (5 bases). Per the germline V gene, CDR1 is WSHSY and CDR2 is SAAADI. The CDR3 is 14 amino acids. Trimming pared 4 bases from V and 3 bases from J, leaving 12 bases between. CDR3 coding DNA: TGCGCCAGCAGTGGGCCCCAGACAGACTATGGCTACACCTTC. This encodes CASSGPQTDYGYTF.

Here the CDR3 reads CATEFRGAYEQYF. CDR3 coding DNA: TGTGCCACCGAGTTCAGGGGGGCCTACGAGCAGTACTTC. V gene TRBV24-1 combines with J gene TRBJ2-7; weak D call: TRBD1 (7 bases). The CDR3 contains 13 residues. The V and J ends lost 9 bases and 2 bases respectively, with 13 bases between them. Germline assignment: CDR1 KGHDR and CDR2 SFDVKD.

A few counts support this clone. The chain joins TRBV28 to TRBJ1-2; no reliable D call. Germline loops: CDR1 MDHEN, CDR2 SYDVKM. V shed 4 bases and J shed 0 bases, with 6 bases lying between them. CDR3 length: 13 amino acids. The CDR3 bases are TGTGCCAGCAGTTACACGCCTAACTATGGCTACACCTTC. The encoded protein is CASSYTPNYGYTF.

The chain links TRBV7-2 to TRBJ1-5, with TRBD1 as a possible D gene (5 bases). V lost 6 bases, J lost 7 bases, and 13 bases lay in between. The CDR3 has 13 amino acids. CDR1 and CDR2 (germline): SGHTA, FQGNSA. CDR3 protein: CASRPGIWQPQHF. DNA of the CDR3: TGTGCCAGCAGACCAGGGATATGGCAGCCCCAGCATTTT. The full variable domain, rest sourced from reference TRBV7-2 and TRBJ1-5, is GAGVSQSPSNKVTEKGKDVELRCDPISGHTALYWYRQSLGQGLEFLIYFQGNSAPDKSGLPSDRFSAERTGGSVSTLTIQRTQQEDSAVYLCASRPGIWQPQHFGDGTRLSIL.

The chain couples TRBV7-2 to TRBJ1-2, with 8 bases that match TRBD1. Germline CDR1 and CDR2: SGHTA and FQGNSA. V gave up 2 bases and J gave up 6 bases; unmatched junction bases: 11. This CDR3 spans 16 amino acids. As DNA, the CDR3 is TGTGCCAGCAGCTTAACCACCGGACAGGGCAAAAATGGCTACACCTTC. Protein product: CASSLTTGQGKNGYTF.

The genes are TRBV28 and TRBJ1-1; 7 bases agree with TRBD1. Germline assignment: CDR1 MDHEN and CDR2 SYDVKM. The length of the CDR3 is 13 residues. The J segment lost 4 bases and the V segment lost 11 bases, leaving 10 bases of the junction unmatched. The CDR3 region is CAGTGVSGTEAFF. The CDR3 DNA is TGTGCCGGCACAGGGGTTAGTGGCACTGAAGCTTTCTTT.